This TCR beta chain is drawn from a study of T cell responses to AZD1222 COVID-19 vaccine. Generated by immunoSEQ multiplex PCR, the TCRdb table keeps only in-frame clones and is missing some. The sample lists about 130,000 clones; 80% to 95% were seen once. Study results and limitations: Just a handful of AZD1222 recipients were seropositive at baseline. Repertoires were sampled only after the peak T cell response. Of spike-specific TCRs, nearly half reportedly target regions left unmutated in variants. Spike-specific TCR breadth and depth rose after two AZD1222 doses.

Points on this clone: Its antigen is as yet unknown.

The germline V gene has CDR1 SGDLS and CDR2 YYNGEE. Trimming stripped 4 bases from V and 0 bases from J, with 10 bases between. This CDR3 is built from 14 residues. The J gene is TRBJ1-1, the V gene TRBV9; the D gene is possibly TRBD1 (5 bases). The receptor comes from an adult in good health. The material sequenced was peripheral blood, taken on day 0 of AZD1222 vaccination. This chain's CDR3 is CASSRQLMNTEAFF. The CDR3 DNA follows: TGTGCCAGCAGCCGACAGCTCATGAACACTGAAGCTTTCTTT.